This T cell receptor (beta chain) derives from a study of blood T cell repertoires in COVID-19. The data were produced by immunoSEQ multiplex PCR, yet TCRdb's version contains in-frame clones alone and is incomplete. The table has approximately 280,000 clones, around nine tenths seen once. CDR1 and CDR2 from the germline V gene are SGHTA and FQGTGA. The V gene end was trimmed by 4 bases and the J gene end by 2 bases; junction bases not matched to a gene: 7. The CDR3 consists of 16 residues. Recruits, aged roughly 18 to 95 years, lived in 24 US areas. Participant reports of clinical history set cohort assignment.

V gene TRBV7-3 combines with J gene TRBJ2-3, with 9 positions matching TRBD2. The clonotype originates from a woman in her thirties or forties who had recovered from COVID-19. Specimen: PBMCs or T cells enriched from blood (not recorded which). CDR3 bases: TGTGCCAGCAGCTCGACCGGGACTAGCCCCACAGATACGCAGTATTTT. This encodes CASSSTGTSPTDTQYF.